These T cell receptor beta chains were read from a single sample in a study of blood T cell repertoires in COVID-19. Assay used: immunoSEQ multiplex PCR; TCRdb lists only in-frame clones, some missing. The sample holds about 210,000 clones, 87% seen once. The sequenced sample was PBMCs or T cells enriched from blood (not recorded which). The receptors shown here come from a man aged 18 to 29 with acute COVID-19. CDR3s include the opening cysteine and the closing phenylalanine or tryptophan. Each record gives: D gene, V gene, J gene, clone size, CDR3 protein, CDR3 DNA. A D gene is named only where the DNA matches it firmly. Clone size appears in some rows only: once, few, many, or a class for an expanded clone.

d_call: TRBD2; v_call: TRBV5-1; j_call: TRBJ2-1; clone_size: few; cdr3_aa: CASTSGRGSNEQFF; cdr3_nt: TGCGCCAGCACTAGCGGGAGGGGCTCCAATGAGCAGTTCTTC
d_call: NA; v_call: TRBV9; j_call: TRBJ2-5; clone_size: NA; cdr3_aa: CASSSSLLSATQYF; cdr3_nt: TGTGCCAGCAGCTCTAGTTTGTTGAGCGCGACCCAGTACTTC
d_call: TRBD1; v_call: TRBV28; j_call: TRBJ1-1; clone_size: few; cdr3_aa: CASTRQGRLDTEAFF; cdr3_nt: TGTGCCAGCACTAGACAGGGGAGGTTGGACACTGAAGCTTTCTTT
d_call: TRBD1; v_call: TRBV4-1; j_call: TRBJ1-1; clone_size: NA; cdr3_aa: CASSLYRGGNTEAFF; cdr3_nt: TGCGCCAGCAGCCTTTACAGGGGAGGGAACACTGAAGCTTTCTTT
d_call: NA; v_call: TRBV29-1; j_call: TRBJ2-1; clone_size: NA; cdr3_aa: CSVKPPTYEQFF; cdr3_nt: TGCAGCGTTAAGCCCCCCACCTATGAGCAGTTCTTC
d_call: TRBD1; v_call: TRBV6-5; j_call: TRBJ1-5; clone_size: NA; cdr3_aa: CATLLRDRVNQPQHF; cdr3_nt: TGTGCCACCCTCCTCCGGGACAGGGTCAATCAGCCCCAGCATTTT
d_call: TRBD2; v_call: TRBV19; j_call: TRBJ2-3; clone_size: NA; cdr3_aa: CASSSGRAYPSTDTQYF; cdr3_nt: TGTGCCAGTAGTAGCGGGAGGGCTTACCCCAGCACAGATACGCAGTATTTT
d_call: NA; v_call: TRBV5-3; j_call: TRBJ2-7; clone_size: NA; cdr3_aa: CARSFRRGHAYEQYF; cdr3_nt: TGTGCCAGAAGCTTTAGGAGGGGTCATGCCTACGAGCAGTACTTC
d_call: NA; v_call: TRBV11-2; j_call: TRBJ1-2; clone_size: NA; cdr3_aa: CASSTTGGHYGYTF; cdr3_nt: TGTGCCAGCAGCACTACCGGGGGACACTATGGCTACACCTTC
d_call: TRBD1; v_call: TRBV24-1; j_call: TRBJ2-1; clone_size: NA; cdr3_aa: CATSPRDRGKDEQFF; cdr3_nt: TGTGCCACCTCCCCCCGGGACAGGGGTAAAGATGAGCAGTTCTTC
d_call: TRBD2; v_call: TRBV12-5; j_call: TRBJ2-3; clone_size: few; cdr3_aa: CASGLTGGYGDTQYF; cdr3_nt: TGTGCTAGTGGTTTAACGGGAGGGTATGGAGATACGCAGTATTTT
d_call: NA; v_call: TRBV24-1; j_call: TRBJ2-1; clone_size: NA; cdr3_aa: CATSDHVGPPYNEQFF; cdr3_nt: TGTGCCACCAGTGACCACGTTGGGCCCCCTTACAATGAGCAGTTCTTC
d_call: TRBD1; v_call: TRBV30; j_call: TRBJ1-1; clone_size: NA; cdr3_aa: CAWLRPGGGTEAFF; cdr3_nt: TGTGCCTGGTTGCGCCCAGGGGGCGGCACTGAAGCTTTCTTT
d_call: TRBD1; v_call: TRBV7-7; j_call: TRBJ2-7; clone_size: NA; cdr3_aa: CASSPDREVDYEQYF; cdr3_nt: TGTGCTAGCAGCCCGGACAGGGAGGTCGACTACGAGCAGTACTTC
d_call: NA; v_call: TRBV7-2; j_call: TRBJ2-5; clone_size: NA; cdr3_aa: CASSSGGGLETQYF; cdr3_nt: TGTGCCAGCAGTTCCGGGGGAGGTCTAGAGACCCAGTACTTC
d_call: TRBD2; v_call: TRBV4-1; j_call: TRBJ2-3; clone_size: NA; cdr3_aa: CASSLTRTSGSTDTQYF; cdr3_nt: TGCGCCAGCAGCTTAACCCGGACTAGCGGTAGCACAGATACGCAGTATTTT
d_call: TRBD1; v_call: TRBV28; j_call: TRBJ1-6; clone_size: NA; cdr3_aa: CASSPTGSNSPLHF; cdr3_nt: TGTGCCAGCAGCCCGACAGGGAGTAATTCACCCCTCCACTTT
d_call: NA; v_call: TRBV30; j_call: TRBJ1-3; clone_size: NA; cdr3_aa: CAWSFDSSGNTIYF; cdr3_nt: TGTGCCTGGAGTTTCGACAGCTCTGGAAACACCATATATTTT
d_call: TRBD1; v_call: TRBV4-1; j_call: TRBJ2-5; clone_size: NA; cdr3_aa: CASSSQKAGTGAEETQYF; cdr3_nt: TGCGCCAGCAGCTCCCAAAAGGCGGGGACAGGGGCCGAAGAGACCCAGTACTTC
d_call: TRBD2; v_call: TRBV6-4; j_call: TRBJ2-3; clone_size: NA; cdr3_aa: CASSVGLAGGHDTQYF; cdr3_nt: TGTGCCAGCAGTGTCGGACTAGCGGGAGGGCACGATACGCAGTATTTT
d_call: NA; v_call: TRBV7-6; j_call: TRBJ2-1; clone_size: NA; cdr3_aa: CASSPLNNEQFF; cdr3_nt: TGTGCCAGCAGCCCCCTTAACAATGAGCAGTTCTTC
d_call: NA; v_call: TRBV9; j_call: TRBJ2-1; clone_size: NA; cdr3_aa: CASSVAGSHEQFF; cdr3_nt: TGTGCCAGCAGCGTAGCGGGTAGCCATGAGCAGTTCTTC
d_call: TRBD1; v_call: TRBV10-1; j_call: TRBJ2-3; clone_size: NA; cdr3_aa: CASSESFGQGSDTQYF; cdr3_nt: TGCGCCAGCAGTGAATCGTTTGGACAGGGGTCCGATACGCAGTATTTT
d_call: TRBD1; v_call: TRBV11-3; j_call: TRBJ2-7; clone_size: NA; cdr3_aa: CASSLEEGQGYYEQYF; cdr3_nt: TGTGCCAGCAGCTTAGAGGAGGGACAGGGGTACTACGAGCAGTACTTC
d_call: TRBD2; v_call: TRBV9; j_call: TRBJ2-3; clone_size: NA; cdr3_aa: CASSEGSGLTDTQYF; cdr3_nt: TGTGCCAGCAGCGAAGGTAGCGGGCTCACAGATACGCAGTATTTT
d_call: TRBD2; v_call: TRBV2; j_call: TRBJ2-7; clone_size: NA; cdr3_aa: CASFAGEGYEQYF; cdr3_nt: TGTGCCAGCTTTGCGGGGGAAGGGTACGAGCAGTACTTC
d_call: NA; v_call: TRBV9; j_call: TRBJ2-7; clone_size: few; cdr3_aa: CASSVDPVPYEQYF; cdr3_nt: TGTGCCAGCAGCGTAGACCCAGTCCCCTACGAGCAGTACTTC
d_call: TRBD1; v_call: TRBV25-1; j_call: TRBJ2-1; clone_size: NA; cdr3_aa: CASSQGQTGQFF; cdr3_nt: TGTGCCAGCAGCCAGGGACAGACCGGGCAGTTCTTC
d_call: TRBD1; v_call: TRBV5-1; j_call: TRBJ1-2; clone_size: NA; cdr3_aa: CASSDAQGVYGYTF; cdr3_nt: TGCGCCAGCAGCGACGCCCAGGGGGTCTATGGCTACACCTTC
d_call: NA; v_call: TRBV11-2; j_call: TRBJ2-7; clone_size: NA; cdr3_aa: CASRSGWEDYEQYF; cdr3_nt: TGTGCCAGCAGGTCGGGCTGGGAGGACTACGAGCAGTACTTC
d_call: TRBD2; v_call: TRBV27; j_call: TRBJ2-1; clone_size: NA; cdr3_aa: CASSLTSVENEQFF; cdr3_nt: TGTGCCAGCAGTTTGACTAGCGTGGAGAATGAGCAGTTCTTC
d_call: TRBD2; v_call: TRBV19; j_call: TRBJ2-7; clone_size: NA; cdr3_aa: CASSRFVGTTAYEQYF; cdr3_nt: TGTGCCAGTAGTAGATTTGTTGGGACTACCGCCTACGAGCAGTACTTC
d_call: TRBD2; v_call: TRBV9; j_call: TRBJ2-7; clone_size: few; cdr3_aa: CASSVLAGETYEQYF; cdr3_nt: TGTGCCAGCAGCGTACTAGCGGGAGAAACCTACGAGCAGTACTTC
d_call: NA; v_call: TRBV9; j_call: TRBJ2-2; clone_size: NA; cdr3_aa: CASSVGGSGLSAGELFF; cdr3_nt: TGTGCCAGCAGCGTAGGCGGTAGCGGCCTTTCCGCCGGGGAGCTGTTTTTT
d_call: NA; v_call: TRBV4-2; j_call: TRBJ2-5; clone_size: NA; cdr3_aa: CASSQEGEQQGPETQYF; cdr3_nt: TGTGCCAGCAGCCAAGAGGGCGAGCAACAGGGACCAGAGACCCAGTACTTC
d_call: TRBD2; v_call: TRBV7-9; j_call: TRBJ2-7; clone_size: NA; cdr3_aa: CASSLGGLAGASYEQYF; cdr3_nt: TGTGCCAGCAGCTTAGGGGGACTAGCGGGAGCTTCCTACGAGCAGTACTTC
d_call: NA; v_call: TRBV7-6; j_call: TRBJ2-6; clone_size: NA; cdr3_aa: CASSQGSGANVLTF; cdr3_nt: TGTGCCAGCAGTCAGGGCTCTGGGGCCAACGTCCTGACTTTC
d_call: NA; v_call: TRBV14; j_call: TRBJ1-2; clone_size: NA; cdr3_aa: CASSQVRTGGGYTF; cdr3_nt: TGTGCCAGCAGCCAGGTGAGGACCGGCGGGGGCTACACCTTC
d_call: NA; v_call: TRBV27; j_call: TRBJ1-1; clone_size: NA; cdr3_aa: CASSISGNTEAFF; cdr3_nt: TGTGCCAGCAGTATCTCAGGGAACACTGAAGCTTTCTTT
d_call: NA; v_call: TRBV3-1/TRBV3-2; j_call: TRBJ1-2; clone_size: once; cdr3_aa: CASMPGLKDSNYGYTF; cdr3_nt: TGTGCCAGTATGCCGGGACTTAAGGATTCTAACTATGGCTACACCTTC
d_call: NA; v_call: TRBV4-1; j_call: TRBJ2-7; clone_size: NA; cdr3_aa: CASSQDLGNEQYF; cdr3_nt: TGCGCCAGCAGCCAAGACTTGGGCAATGAGCAGTACTTC
d_call: NA; v_call: TRBV5-5; j_call: TRBJ2-5; clone_size: NA; cdr3_aa: CASSPQGWETQYF; cdr3_nt: TGTGCCAGCAGCCCACAGGGATGGGAGACCCAGTACTTC
d_call: NA; v_call: TRBV10-3; j_call: TRBJ1-1; clone_size: NA; cdr3_aa: CAISGQLNTEAFF; cdr3_nt: TGTGCCATCAGTGGACAGCTTAACACTGAAGCTTTCTTT
d_call: NA; v_call: TRBV7-9; j_call: TRBJ2-7; clone_size: NA; cdr3_aa: CASSRDSPAYEQYF; cdr3_nt: TGTGCCAGCAGTCGGGACTCCCCGGCCTACGAGCAGTACTTC
d_call: NA; v_call: TRBV9; j_call: TRBJ2-7; clone_size: NA; cdr3_aa: CASSVVGGADEQYF; cdr3_nt: TGTGCCAGCAGCGTAGTAGGAGGAGCGGACGAGCAGTACTTC
d_call: TRBD1; v_call: TRBV6-5; j_call: TRBJ1-4; clone_size: NA; cdr3_aa: CASTWDRVNEKLFF; cdr3_nt: TGTGCCAGCACCTGGGACAGGGTCAACGAAAAACTGTTTTTT